Listed below are T cell receptor beta chains from one sample, sequenced in a study. TCRdb re-called the RT-PCR reads through MiXCR, storing one row per CDR3 protein. The top ten clones hold 3.6% of a sample with about 700,000 distinct CDR3 sequences, 12% to 15% of them seen once. The sample comprised memory CD4+ T cells from blood. Every receptor here comes from a female donor in good health, serving as a healthy control. The CDR3 runs from the conserved cysteine through the conserved F or W. Each record gives: V gene, clone size, J gene, CDR3 length, D gene, CDR3 DNA, CDR3 protein. D genes are given only for firm matches. Clone sizes are given selectively: once, few, many, or a class where the clone is expanded.

V: TRBV29-1
size: many
J: TRBJ2-7
length: 13
D: TRBD1
DNA: TGCAGCGTTGAAGAAGAGCAGGGGGCAAGGCAGTACTTC
CDR3: CSVEEEQGARQYF

V: TRBV5-6
size: few
J: TRBJ2-1
length: 15
D: TRBD1
DNA: TGTGCCAGCAGCTTCAGACAGGGGGCCTACAATGAGCAGTTCTTC
CDR3: CASSFRQGAYNEQFF

V: TRBV27
size: .
J: TRBJ1-5
length: 15
D: .
DNA: TGTGCCAGCAGTTTGGGGGGAAATGGCAATCAGCCCCAGCATTTT
CDR3: CASSLGGNGNQPQHF

V: TRBV19
size: .
J: TRBJ2-7
length: 14
D: TRBD2
DNA: TGTGCCAGTAGTACCAGGACTAGCTACTACGAGCAGTACTTC
CDR3: CASSTRTSYYEQYF

V: TRBV6-2/TRBV6-3
size: .
J: TRBJ2-7
length: 13
D: .
DNA: TGTGCCAGCAGGCGCCCTCAGAACGAGGGCCAGTACTTC
CDR3: CASRRPQNEGQYF

V: TRBV6-2/TRBV6-3
size: few
J: TRBJ1-1
length: 14
D: .
DNA: TGTGCCAGCAGACGGCTTTGGGGAGGAAATGAAGCTTTCTTT
CDR3: CASRRLWGGNEAFF

V: TRBV7-2
size: many
J: TRBJ1-5
length: 15
D: TRBD1
DNA: TGTGCCAGCAGCTTAAGGACAGGTTCCAATCAGCCCCAGCATTTT
CDR3: CASSLRTGSNQPQHF

V: TRBV20-1
size: .
J: TRBJ2-3
length: 14
D: .
DNA: TGCAGTGGTGAGGATCAAACTAGCACAGATACGCAGTATTTT
CDR3: CSGEDQTSTDTQYF

V: TRBV20-1
size: .
J: TRBJ2-2
length: 12
D: .
DNA: TGCAGTGCTAGAGTCGGTTTCGGGGAGCTGTTTTTT
CDR3: CSARVGFGELFF

V: TRBV9
size: .
J: TRBJ1-1
length: 13
D: .
DNA: TGTGCCAGCAGCGTAGACTGGAACACTGAAGCTTTCTTT
CDR3: CASSVDWNTEAFF

V: TRBV6-1
size: .
J: TRBJ1-2
length: 16
D: .
DNA: TGTGCCAGCAGTGAAGGAACGACAGGAACTAACTATGGCTACACCTTC
CDR3: CASSEGTTGTNYGYTF

V: TRBV6-5
size: many
J: TRBJ1-1
length: 13
D: .
DNA: TGTGCCAGCAGTTATTGGGAGGACACTGAAGCTTTCTTT
CDR3: CASSYWEDTEAFF

V: TRBV29-1
size: few
J: TRBJ2-3
length: 17
D: TRBD2
DNA: TGCAGCGTTGTAGTAGGGACTAGCGGACCTAGCACAGATACGCAGTATTTT
CDR3: CSVVVGTSGPSTDTQYF

V: TRBV6-5
size: many
J: TRBJ1-5
length: 13
D: .
DNA: TGTGCCAGCAGTTACAACCCTGATCAGCCCCAGCATTTT
CDR3: CASSYNPDQPQHF

V: TRBV4-2
size: .
J: TRBJ2-2
length: 19
D: TRBD2
DNA: TGTGCCAGCAGCCTTCAACCCTTACGTCGGGAGGCGCGAACCGGGGAGCTGTTTTTT
CDR3: CASSLQPLRREARTGELFF

V: TRBV6-5
size: many
J: TRBJ2-7
length: 16
D: TRBD2
DNA: TGTGCCAGCAGCCGACTTACAACTAGCGGGTCCTACGAGCAGTACTTC
CDR3: CASSRLTTSGSYEQYF

V: TRBV20-1
size: many
J: TRBJ1-6
length: 14
D: .
DNA: TGCAGTGCGACGAGCGGGACTGATAATTCACCCCTCCACTTT
CDR3: CSATSGTDNSPLHF

V: TRBV5-6
size: .
J: TRBJ2-3
length: 17
D: TRBD2
DNA: TGTGCCAGCAGCTTGGGCATAAGCGGGACTAACACAGATACGCAGTATTTT
CDR3: CASSLGISGTNTDTQYF

V: TRBV9
size: few
J: TRBJ2-3
length: 15
D: .
DNA: TGTGCCAGCAGCGCGTTACAGGGTACGTTAGATACGCAGTATTTT
CDR3: CASSALQGTLDTQYF

V: TRBV21-1
size: .
J: TRBJ1-2
length: 16
D: .
DNA: TGTGCCAGGGAGAAAGGGACCGCACAAAATCCCTATGGCTACACCTTC
CDR3: CAREKGTAQNPYGYTF

V: TRBV7-2
size: many
J: TRBJ2-5
length: 14
D: .
DNA: TGTGCCAGCAGCCTCGTCGGGGGAGAGGAGACCCAGTACTTC
CDR3: CASSLVGGEETQYF

V: TRBV4-3
size: .
J: TRBJ1-2
length: 13
D: TRBD1
DNA: TGCGCCAGCAGCCAAGATAGGGACAGGGACTACACCTTC
CDR3: CASSQDRDRDYTF

V: TRBV29-1
size: many
J: TRBJ1-1
length: 13
D: TRBD1
DNA: TGCAGCGCCTTGACAGGGCCAGGGACTGAAGCTTTCTTT
CDR3: CSALTGPGTEAFF

V: TRBV27
size: .
J: TRBJ1-5
length: 16
D: TRBD1
DNA: TGTGCCAGCGGAACGGGACAGCCTCTTAGCAATCAGCCCCAGCATTTT
CDR3: CASGTGQPLSNQPQHF

V: TRBV20-1
size: .
J: TRBJ1-5
length: 15
D: .
DNA: TGCAGTGCTAGAGATGAGTTGGGGGGCAATCAGCCCCAGCATTTT
CDR3: CSARDELGGNQPQHF

V: TRBV7-2
size: .
J: TRBJ2-5
length: 14
D: .
DNA: TGTGCCAGCAGCTTGACCGGGTTAAAAGAGACCCAGTACTTC
CDR3: CASSLTGLKETQYF

V: TRBV28
size: few
J: TRBJ1-2
length: 13
D: TRBD1
DNA: TGTGCCAGCAGTGGACAGGGGATTCAAGGCTACACCTTC
CDR3: CASSGQGIQGYTF

V: TRBV7-8
size: .
J: TRBJ1-4
length: 14
D: .
DNA: TGTGCCAGCAGCTCCGGGCGGGTTAATGAAAAACTGTTTTTT
CDR3: CASSSGRVNEKLFF

V: TRBV4-3
size: .
J: TRBJ2-7
length: 18
D: TRBD2
DNA: TGCGCCAGCAGCCAAGATCCCCTGACTAGCGACGACTCCTACGAGCAGTACTTC
CDR3: CASSQDPLTSDDSYEQYF

V: TRBV11-2
size: .
J: TRBJ2-1
length: 12
D: .
DNA: TGTGCCAGCAGCTCAGTGGGGGATGAGCAGTTCTTC
CDR3: CASSSVGDEQFF

V: TRBV7-2
size: many
J: TRBJ2-2
length: 14
D: TRBD2
DNA: TGTGCCAGCAGCTTTGAGCGGGGTGCCGGGGAGCTGTTTTTT
CDR3: CASSFERGAGELFF

V: TRBV27
size: many
J: TRBJ1-2
length: 16
D: TRBD1
DNA: TGTGCCAGCCGCGAAATGCGGGGGACAGGGGCAGGGGGCTACACCTTC
CDR3: CASREMRGTGAGGYTF

V: TRBV30
size: .
J: TRBJ2-3
length: 13
D: .
DNA: TGTGCCTGGAGTGTGGGGGGATCGAATACGCAGTATTTT
CDR3: CAWSVGGSNTQYF

V: TRBV4-2
size: .
J: TRBJ1-2
length: 16
D: .
DNA: TGTGCCAGCAGTCCCCTTACAGGGACTCTGAGTGCTGGCTACACCTTC
CDR3: CASSPLTGTLSAGYTF

V: TRBV29-1
size: few
J: TRBJ2-1
length: 15
D: TRBD2
DNA: TGCAGCGTTGAATTGATGACTAGCGGGAGTAATGAGCAGTTCTTC
CDR3: CSVELMTSGSNEQFF

V: TRBV19
size: .
J: TRBJ2-7
length: 16
D: .
DNA: TGTGCCAGTAGTATAGATCAAGGGGCCAGCTCCTACGAGCAGTACTTC
CDR3: CASSIDQGASSYEQYF

V: TRBV7-3
size: many
J: TRBJ2-3
length: 13
D: .
DNA: TGTGCCAGCAGCTTTGCCGAGACAGATACGCAGTATTTT
CDR3: CASSFAETDTQYF

V: TRBV27
size: many
J: TRBJ2-1
length: 15
D: TRBD2
DNA: TGTGCCAGCAGTTTTGCGGGAGGGTCCTACAATGAGCAGTTCTTC
CDR3: CASSFAGGSYNEQFF

V: TRBV12-3/TRBV12-4
size: many
J: TRBJ2-7
length: 14
D: TRBD1
DNA: TGTGCCAGCAGTCCACAGGGGGCCTCGGACGAGCAGTACTTC
CDR3: CASSPQGASDEQYF

V: TRBV7-2
size: few
J: TRBJ2-3
length: 16
D: TRBD1
DNA: TGTGCCAGCAGCTCTCGGTCGGGACAGGGGAGAGATACGCAGTATTTT
CDR3: CASSSRSGQGRDTQYF

V: TRBV28
size: .
J: TRBJ2-4
length: 16
D: .
DNA: TGTGCCAGCAATAAGGGTGGTGCCACGGCCAAAAACATTCAGTACTTC
CDR3: CASNKGGATAKNIQYF

V: TRBV3-1
size: .
J: TRBJ1-2
length: 14
D: .
DNA: TGTGCCAGCAGCCCAGACGGGATTGGCTATGGCTACACCTTC
CDR3: CASSPDGIGYGYTF

V: TRBV7-8
size: many
J: TRBJ2-1
length: 15
D: TRBD2
DNA: TGTGCCAGCAACCCCTCGGGCGGGGGCTACAATGAGCAGTTCTTC
CDR3: CASNPSGGGYNEQFF

V: TRBV12-3/TRBV12-4
size: many
J: TRBJ2-1
length: 19
D: TRBD2
DNA: TGTGCCAGCAGTTTGAGGGGGGGACTAGCGGGAGTACGCTACAATGAGCAGTTCTTC
CDR3: CASSLRGGLAGVRYNEQFF

V: TRBV6-2/TRBV6-3
size: few
J: TRBJ1-1
length: 14
D: .
DNA: TGTGCCAGCACCTTACGGGCAGGGCGTACTGAAGCTTTCTTT
CDR3: CASTLRAGRTEAFF

V: TRBV5-1
size: .
J: TRBJ2-1
length: 16
D: TRBD1
DNA: TGCGCCAGCAGCCAGACCCGGACAGGGGGAACCAATGAGCAGTTCTTC
CDR3: CASSQTRTGGTNEQFF

V: TRBV24-1
size: .
J: TRBJ1-2
length: 16
D: TRBD1
DNA: TGTGCCACCAGTGATTCTACGCCGACAGGGAACTATGGCTACACCTTC
CDR3: CATSDSTPTGNYGYTF

V: TRBV28
size: few
J: TRBJ1-1
length: 15
D: .
DNA: TGTGCCAGCAGTCCCCAGATAGATATGAACACTGAAGCTTTCTTT
CDR3: CASSPQIDMNTEAFF

V: TRBV3-1
size: .
J: TRBJ2-1
length: 15
D: .
DNA: TGTGCCAGCAGCCAAGCCAAGGATTGGGGCAATGAGCAGTTCTTC
CDR3: CASSQAKDWGNEQFF

V: TRBV10-3
size: many
J: TRBJ2-7
length: 15
D: TRBD1
DNA: TGTGCCATCAGTGATACCGGGACAGTTCGCAACGAGCAGTACTTC
CDR3: CAISDTGTVRNEQYF

V: TRBV4-3
size: .
J: TRBJ1-2
length: 14
D: .
DNA: TGCGCCAGCAGCCAAGATGGGAGGGGCTATGGCTACACCTTC
CDR3: CASSQDGRGYGYTF

V: TRBV5-1
size: many
J: TRBJ2-5
length: 15
D: TRBD1
DNA: TGCGCCAGCAGCTTCCTGACAGGGGGCGCGGAGACCCAGTACTTC
CDR3: CASSFLTGGAETQYF

V: TRBV12-3/TRBV12-4
size: .
J: TRBJ2-3
length: 15
D: .
DNA: TGTGCCAGCAGTTTAGGACGGGACGGCCAGCTAGAGCAGTATTTT
CDR3: CASSLGRDGQLEQYF

V: TRBV6-6
size: few
J: TRBJ2-7
length: 11
D: .
DNA: TGTGCCAGCAACTCAGCCTACGAGCAGTACTTC
CDR3: CASNSAYEQYF

V: TRBV28
size: .
J: TRBJ1-6
length: 16
D: .
DNA: TGTGCCAGCAGTTTAGGATTCAGCTCCTATAATTCACCCCTCCACTTT
CDR3: CASSLGFSSYNSPLHF

V: TRBV27
size: .
J: TRBJ2-5
length: 17
D: .
DNA: TGTGCCAGCAGTTTAGCCCCGGGGCAGTCAGAAAGGGAGACCCAGTACTTC
CDR3: CASSLAPGQSERETQYF